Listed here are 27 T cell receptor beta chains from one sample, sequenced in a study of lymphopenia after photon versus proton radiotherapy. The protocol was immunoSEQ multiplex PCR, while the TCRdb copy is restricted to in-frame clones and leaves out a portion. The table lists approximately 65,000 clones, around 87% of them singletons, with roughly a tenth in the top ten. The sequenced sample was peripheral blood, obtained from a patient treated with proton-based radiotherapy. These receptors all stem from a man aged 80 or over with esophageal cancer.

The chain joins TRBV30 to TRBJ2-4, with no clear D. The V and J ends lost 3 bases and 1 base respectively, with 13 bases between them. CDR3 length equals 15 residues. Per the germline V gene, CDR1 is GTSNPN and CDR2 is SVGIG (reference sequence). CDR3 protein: CAWRRWVGAKNIQYF. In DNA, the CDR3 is TGTGCCTGGAGACGCTGGGTGGGGGCCAAAAACATTCAGTACTTC.

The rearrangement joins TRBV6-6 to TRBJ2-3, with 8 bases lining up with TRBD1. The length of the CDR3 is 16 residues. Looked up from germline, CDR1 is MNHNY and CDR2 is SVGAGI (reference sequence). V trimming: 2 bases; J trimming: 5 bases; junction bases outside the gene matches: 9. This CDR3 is CASSYDRTGIGDTQYF. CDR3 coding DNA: TGTGCCAGCAGTTACGATCGGACAGGGATAGGAGATACGCAGTATTTT.

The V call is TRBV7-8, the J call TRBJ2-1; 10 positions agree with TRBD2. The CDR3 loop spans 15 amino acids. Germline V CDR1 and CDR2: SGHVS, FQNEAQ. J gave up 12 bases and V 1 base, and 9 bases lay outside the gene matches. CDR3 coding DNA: TGTGCCAGCAGCTTAGGAAGTGGATTAGCGGGGGGGCAGTTCTTC. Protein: CASSLGSGLAGGQFF.

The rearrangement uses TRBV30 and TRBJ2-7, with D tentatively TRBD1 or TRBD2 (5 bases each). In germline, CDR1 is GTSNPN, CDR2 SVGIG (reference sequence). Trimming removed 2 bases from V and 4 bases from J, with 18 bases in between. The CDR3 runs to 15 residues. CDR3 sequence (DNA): TGTGCCTGGAGTACCTCGCACGGGGCTACTTACGAGCAGTACTTC. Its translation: CAWSTSHGATYEQYF.

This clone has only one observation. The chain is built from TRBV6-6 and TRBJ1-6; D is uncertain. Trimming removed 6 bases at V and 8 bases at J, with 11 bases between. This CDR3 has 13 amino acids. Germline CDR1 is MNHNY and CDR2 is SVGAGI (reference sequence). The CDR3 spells CASRGLAYSPLHF. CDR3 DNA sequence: TGTGCCAGCAGGGGCCTTGCATATTCACCCCTCCACTTT.

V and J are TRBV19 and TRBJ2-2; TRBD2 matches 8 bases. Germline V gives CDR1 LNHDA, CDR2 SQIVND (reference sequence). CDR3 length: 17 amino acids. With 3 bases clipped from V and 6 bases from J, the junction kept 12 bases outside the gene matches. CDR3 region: CASSIPHGRAPPGELFF. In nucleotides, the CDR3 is TGTGCCAGTAGTATTCCCCACGGGAGGGCGCCTCCCGGGGAGCTGTTTTTT.

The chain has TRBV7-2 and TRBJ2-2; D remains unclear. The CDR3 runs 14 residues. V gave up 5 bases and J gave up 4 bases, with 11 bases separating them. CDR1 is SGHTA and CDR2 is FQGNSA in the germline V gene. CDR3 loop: CASSRLPFTGELFF. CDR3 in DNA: TGTGCCAGCAGCCGTCTCCCCTTCACCGGGGAGCTGTTTTTT.

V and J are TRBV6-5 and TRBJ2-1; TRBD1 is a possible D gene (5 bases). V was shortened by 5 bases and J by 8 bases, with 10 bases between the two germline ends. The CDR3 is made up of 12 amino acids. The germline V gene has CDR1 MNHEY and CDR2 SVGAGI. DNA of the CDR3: TGTGCCAGCAGTCCGCAGGGATATGAGCAGTTCTTC. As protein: CASSPQGYEQFF.

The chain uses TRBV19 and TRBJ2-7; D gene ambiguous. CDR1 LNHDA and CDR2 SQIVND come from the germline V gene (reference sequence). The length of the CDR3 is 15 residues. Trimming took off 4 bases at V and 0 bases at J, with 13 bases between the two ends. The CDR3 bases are TGTGCCAGTAGTAGTAGGGCCTTCAGCTCCTACGAGCAGTACTTC. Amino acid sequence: CASSSRAFSSYEQYF.

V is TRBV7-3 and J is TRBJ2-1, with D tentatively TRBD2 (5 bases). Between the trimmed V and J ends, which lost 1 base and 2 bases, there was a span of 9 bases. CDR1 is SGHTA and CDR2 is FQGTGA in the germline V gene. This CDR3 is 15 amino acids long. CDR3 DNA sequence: TGTGCCAGCAGCTTAATAAGCGGCCCCTACAATGAGCAGTTCTTC. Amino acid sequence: CASSLISGPYNEQFF.

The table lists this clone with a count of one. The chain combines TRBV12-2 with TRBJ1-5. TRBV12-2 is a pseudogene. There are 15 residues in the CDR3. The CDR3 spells CASRFRGASNQPQHF. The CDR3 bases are TGTGCAAGTCGCTTTCGAGGGGCTAGCAATCAGCCCCAGCATTTT.

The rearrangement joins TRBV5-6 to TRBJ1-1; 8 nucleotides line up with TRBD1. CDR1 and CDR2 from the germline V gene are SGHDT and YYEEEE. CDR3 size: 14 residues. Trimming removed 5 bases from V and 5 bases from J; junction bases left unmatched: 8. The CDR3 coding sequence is TGTGCCAGCAGGTTCCGGGACAGGAGTACTGAAGCTTTCTTT. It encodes CASRFRDRSTEAFF.

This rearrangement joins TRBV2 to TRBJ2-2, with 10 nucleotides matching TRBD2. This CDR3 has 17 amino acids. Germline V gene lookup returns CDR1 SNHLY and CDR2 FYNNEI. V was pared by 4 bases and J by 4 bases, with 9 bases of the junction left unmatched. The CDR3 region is CASSGPGTSAFTGELFF. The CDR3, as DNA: TGTGCCAGCAGTGGACCGGGGACTAGCGCTTTCACCGGGGAGCTGTTTTTT. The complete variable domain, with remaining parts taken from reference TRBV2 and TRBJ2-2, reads EPEVTQTPSHQVTQMGQEVILRCVPISNHLYFYWYRQILGQKVEFLVSFYNNEISEKSEIFDDQFSVERPDGSNFTLKIRSTKLEDSAMYFCASSGPGTSAFTGELFFGEGSRLTVL.

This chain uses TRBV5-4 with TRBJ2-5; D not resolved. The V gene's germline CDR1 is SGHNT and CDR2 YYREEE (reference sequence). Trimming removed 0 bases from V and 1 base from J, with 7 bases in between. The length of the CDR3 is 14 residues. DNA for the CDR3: TGTGCCAGCAGCTTGGTAGGCAGCCAAGAGACCCAGTACTTC. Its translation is CASSLVGSQETQYF.

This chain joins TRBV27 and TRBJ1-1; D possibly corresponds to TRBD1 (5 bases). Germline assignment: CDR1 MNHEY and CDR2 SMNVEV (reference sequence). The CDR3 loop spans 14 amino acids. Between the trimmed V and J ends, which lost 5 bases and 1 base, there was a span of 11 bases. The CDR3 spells CASSLQGENTEAFF. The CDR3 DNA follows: TGTGCCAGCAGTCTCCAGGGAGAGAACACTGAAGCTTTCTTT.

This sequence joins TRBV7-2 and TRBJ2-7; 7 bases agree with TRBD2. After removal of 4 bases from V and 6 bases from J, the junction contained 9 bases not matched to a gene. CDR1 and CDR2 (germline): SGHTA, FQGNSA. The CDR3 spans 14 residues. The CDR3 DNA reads TGTGCCAGCAGCTCAGGACTAGGTTACCGCGAGCAGTACTTC. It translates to CASSSGLGYREQYF.

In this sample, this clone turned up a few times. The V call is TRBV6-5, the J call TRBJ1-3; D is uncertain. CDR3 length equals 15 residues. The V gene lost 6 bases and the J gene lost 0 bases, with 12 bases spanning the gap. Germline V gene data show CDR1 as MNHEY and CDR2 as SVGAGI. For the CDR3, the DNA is TGTGCCAGCAGCCCTGAACGGAGCTCTGGAAACACCATATATTTT. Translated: CASSPERSSGNTIYF.

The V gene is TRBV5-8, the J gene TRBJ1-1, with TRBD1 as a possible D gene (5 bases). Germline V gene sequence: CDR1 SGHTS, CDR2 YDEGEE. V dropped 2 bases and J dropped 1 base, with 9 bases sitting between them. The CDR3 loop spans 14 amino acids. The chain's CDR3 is CASSLMRGNTEAFF. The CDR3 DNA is TGTGCCAGCAGCTTAATGAGGGGGAACACTGAAGCTTTCTTT.

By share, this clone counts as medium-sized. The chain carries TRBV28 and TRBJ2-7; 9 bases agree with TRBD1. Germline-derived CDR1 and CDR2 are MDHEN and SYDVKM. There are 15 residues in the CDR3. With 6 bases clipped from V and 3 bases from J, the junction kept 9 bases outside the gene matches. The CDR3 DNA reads TGTGCCAGCAGCAACACCGGGACAGGGTACTACGAGCAGTACTTC. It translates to CASSNTGTGYYEQYF. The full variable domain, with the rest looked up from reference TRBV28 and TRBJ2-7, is DVKVTQSSRYLVKRTGEKVFLECVQDMDHENMFWYRQDPGLGLRLIYFSYDVKMKEKGDIPEGYSVSREKKERFSLILESASTNQTSMYLCASSNTGTGYYEQYFGPGTRLTVT.

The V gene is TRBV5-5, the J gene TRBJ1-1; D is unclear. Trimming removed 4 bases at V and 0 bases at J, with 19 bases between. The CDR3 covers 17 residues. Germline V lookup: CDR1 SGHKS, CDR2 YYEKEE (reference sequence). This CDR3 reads CASSDTPFGGMNTEAFF. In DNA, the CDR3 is TGTGCCAGCAGCGATACCCCGTTCGGTGGGATGAACACTGAAGCTTTCTTT.

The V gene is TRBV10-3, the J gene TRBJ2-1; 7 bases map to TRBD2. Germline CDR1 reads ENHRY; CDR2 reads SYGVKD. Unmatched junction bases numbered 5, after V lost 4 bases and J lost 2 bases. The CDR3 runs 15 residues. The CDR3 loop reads CAISASAGAYNEQFF. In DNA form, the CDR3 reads TGTGCCATCAGTGCCTCGGCGGGGGCCTACAATGAGCAGTTCTTC.

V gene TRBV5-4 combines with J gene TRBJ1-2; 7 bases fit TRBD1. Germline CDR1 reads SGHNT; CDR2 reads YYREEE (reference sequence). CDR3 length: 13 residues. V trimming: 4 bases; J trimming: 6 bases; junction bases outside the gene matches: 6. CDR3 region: CASSGPRGDGYTF. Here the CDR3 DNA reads TGTGCCAGCAGCGGCCCCAGGGGGGATGGCTACACCTTC.

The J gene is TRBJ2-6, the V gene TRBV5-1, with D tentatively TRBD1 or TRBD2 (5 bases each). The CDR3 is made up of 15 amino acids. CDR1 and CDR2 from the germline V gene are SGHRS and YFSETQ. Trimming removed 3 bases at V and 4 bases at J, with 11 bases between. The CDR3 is CASSSSGTGANVLTF. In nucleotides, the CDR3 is TGCGCCAGCAGCTCCTCGGGGACGGGGGCCAACGTCCTGACTTTC.

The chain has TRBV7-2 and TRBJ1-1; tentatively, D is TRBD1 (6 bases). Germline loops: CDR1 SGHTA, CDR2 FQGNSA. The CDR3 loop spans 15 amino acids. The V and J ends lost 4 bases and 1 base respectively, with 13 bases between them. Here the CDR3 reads CASSSHQTGNTEAFF. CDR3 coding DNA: TGTGCCAGCAGCTCCCACCAGACAGGGAACACTGAAGCTTTCTTT.

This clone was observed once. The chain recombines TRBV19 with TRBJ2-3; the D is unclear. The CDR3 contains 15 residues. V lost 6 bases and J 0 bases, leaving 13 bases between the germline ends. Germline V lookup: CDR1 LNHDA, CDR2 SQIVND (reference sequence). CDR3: CASRHGRLSTDTQYF. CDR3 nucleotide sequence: TGTGCCAGTAGACACGGCAGGCTTAGCACAGATACGCAGTATTTT.

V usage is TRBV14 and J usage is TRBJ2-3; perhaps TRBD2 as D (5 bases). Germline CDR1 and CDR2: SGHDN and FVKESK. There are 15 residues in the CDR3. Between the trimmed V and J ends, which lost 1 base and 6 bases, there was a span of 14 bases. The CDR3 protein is CASSQAVDYTDTQYF. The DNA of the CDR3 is TGTGCCAGCAGCCAAGCGGTAGACTATACCGATACGCAGTATTTT.

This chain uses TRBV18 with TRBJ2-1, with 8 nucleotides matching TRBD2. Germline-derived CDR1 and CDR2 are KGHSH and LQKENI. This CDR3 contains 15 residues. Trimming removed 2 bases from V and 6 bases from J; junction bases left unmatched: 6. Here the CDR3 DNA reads TGTGCCAGCTCACCATCACTAGCGGAACTCAATGAGCAGTTCTTC. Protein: CASSPSLAELNEQFF. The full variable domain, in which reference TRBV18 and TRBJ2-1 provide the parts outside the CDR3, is NAGVMQNPRHLVRRRGQEARLRCSPMKGHSHVYWYRQLPEEGLKFMVYLQKENIIDESGMPKERFSAEFPKEGPSILRIQQVVRGDSAAYFCASSPSLAELNEQFFGPGTRLTVL.